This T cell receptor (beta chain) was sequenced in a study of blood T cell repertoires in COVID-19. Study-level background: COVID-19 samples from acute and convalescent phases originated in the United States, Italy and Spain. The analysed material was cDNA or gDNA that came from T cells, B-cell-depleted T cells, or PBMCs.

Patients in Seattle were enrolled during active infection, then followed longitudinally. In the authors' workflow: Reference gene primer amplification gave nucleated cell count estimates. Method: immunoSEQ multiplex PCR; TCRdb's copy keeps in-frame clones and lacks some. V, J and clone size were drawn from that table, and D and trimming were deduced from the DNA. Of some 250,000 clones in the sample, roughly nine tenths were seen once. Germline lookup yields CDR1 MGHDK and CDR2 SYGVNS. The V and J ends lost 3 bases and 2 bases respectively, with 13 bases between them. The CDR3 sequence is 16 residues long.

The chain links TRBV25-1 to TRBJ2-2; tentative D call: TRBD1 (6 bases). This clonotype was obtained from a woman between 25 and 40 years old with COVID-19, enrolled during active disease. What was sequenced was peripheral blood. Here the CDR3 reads CASSDSAQGNTGELFF. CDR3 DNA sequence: TGTGCCAGCAGTGATTCCGCACAGGGTAACACCGGGGAGCTGTTTTTT.